This TCR beta chain came from a study of CD4 T cell repertoires in COVID-19. The overall study: Relabeled CFSE-low cells, IL-2-expanded for ten to eleven days, met spikes from other coronaviruses.

The memory T cells were sequenced right after ex vivo isolation, without culture. Study-wide points: Suggested intraclonal diversification: top SARS-CoV-2-reactive clonotypes appeared in two or three memory subsets. SARS-CoV and/or HKU1 spike cultures shared between about 6.5 and 27% of SARS-CoV-2 clonotypes.

As concerns this clone: What it recognizes is unknown.

TCRdb's copy holds only in-frame clones and misses some; the assay was immunoSEQ multiplex PCR. The sample consists of about 22,000 clones, 80% to 90% of them appearing once. CDR3 length equals 16 residues. J gave up 3 bases and V 2 bases, and 8 bases lay outside the gene matches. Germline V gene sequence: CDR1 SGHDT, CDR2 YYEEEE. This sample comprised central memory CD4+ T cells from blood, obtained before the COVID-19 pandemic. This clonotype originated in a human donor who had COVID-19. V usage is TRBV5-6 and J usage is TRBJ2-7; the match to TRBD1 covers 10 bases. DNA for the CDR3: TGTGCCAGCAGCTTCCGCCGGACAGGGGGGGACTACGAGCAGTACTTC. Amino acids: CASSFRRTGGDYEQYF.